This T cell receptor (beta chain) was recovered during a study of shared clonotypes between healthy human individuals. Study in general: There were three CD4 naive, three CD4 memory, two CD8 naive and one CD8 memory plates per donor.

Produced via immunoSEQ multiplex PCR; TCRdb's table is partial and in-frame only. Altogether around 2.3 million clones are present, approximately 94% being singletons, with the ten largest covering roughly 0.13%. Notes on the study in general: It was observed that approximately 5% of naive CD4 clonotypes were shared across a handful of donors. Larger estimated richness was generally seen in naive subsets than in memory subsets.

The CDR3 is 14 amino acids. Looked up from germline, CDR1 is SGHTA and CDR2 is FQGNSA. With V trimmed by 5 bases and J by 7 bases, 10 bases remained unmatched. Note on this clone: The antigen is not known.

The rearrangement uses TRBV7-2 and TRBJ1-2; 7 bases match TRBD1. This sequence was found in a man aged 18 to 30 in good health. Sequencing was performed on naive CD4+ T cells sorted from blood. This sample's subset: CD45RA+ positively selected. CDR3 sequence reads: CASSATGEGGGYTF. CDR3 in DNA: TGTGCCAGCAGCGCCACAGGGGAGGGCGGTGGCTACACCTTC.